This record covers a single T cell receptor (beta chain). The data were obtained in a study of blood T cell repertoires in COVID-19. CDR1 is MRHNA, CDR2 SNTAGT, per germline. V lost 8 bases and J 4 bases, leaving 15 bases between the germline ends. The CDR3 has 14 residues. The protocol was immunoSEQ multiplex PCR, while the TCRdb copy is restricted to in-frame clones and leaves out a portion. The sample yields under 200,000 clones, approximately 79% seen once. The sequenced sample consisted of PBMCs or T cells enriched from blood (not recorded which). This receptor was obtained from a woman aged 55-70 years with acute COVID-19. The gene calls are TRBV6-4 and TRBJ1-3, with D uncertain. Here the CDR3 reads CASGFQQPGNTIYF. CDR3 bases: TGTGCCAGCGGTTTCCAACAGCCAGGAAACACCATATATTTT.